The 19 T cell receptor beta chains presented below share a single source sample, sequenced in a study of siplizumab effects on memory and regulatory T cells. Using immunoSEQ multiplex PCR, the repertoire was profiled, and TCRdb retains in-frame clones only, with some absent. Of 55,000 to 70,000 clones listed, just over 90% are singletons. The sample was CD8+ T cells sorted from blood. The origin of the receptors is a human donor in good health.

This clone was detected only once. A read error may produce the germline difference seen at one junction end. The J gene is TRBJ2-7, the V gene TRBV15; TRBD1 or TRBD2 may be the D gene (6 bases each). The germline CDR1 and CDR2 sequences are LNHNV and YYDKDF (reference sequence). The CDR3 runs to 13 residues. The CDR3 region has the DNA TGTGCCACCAGCAGAGATTCATTACCGGGGGCATCCTTC. Translating gives CATSRDSLPGASF.

The CDR3 sequence: CASSESAGVYNEQFF. CDR3 coding DNA: TGTGCCAGCAGTGAATCAGCGGGAGTGTACAATGAGCAGTTCTTC. The chain is built from TRBV25-1 and TRBJ2-1; 8 bases are a match to TRBD2. The CDR3 has 15 residues. V shed 1 base, J shed 4 bases, and the junction held 3 bases outside the gene matches. Germline V gene data show CDR1 as MGHDK and CDR2 as SYGVNS.

The sample holds a few counts of this clone. The chain recombines TRBV27 with TRBJ1-5; D remains ambiguous. Trimming removed 4 bases at V and 4 bases at J, with 8 bases between. The CDR3 is 13 residues long. CDR1 MNHEY and CDR2 SMNVEV come from the germline V gene (reference sequence). The CDR3 sequence is CASSSGFNQPQHF. For the CDR3, the DNA is TGTGCCAGCAGTTCAGGCTTTAATCAGCCCCAGCATTTT.

The chain joins TRBV6-6 to TRBJ1-1, with TRBD1 identical over 10 bases. From germline, CDR1 is MNHNY and CDR2 SVGAGI (reference sequence). V lost 6 bases and J lost 3; bases outside the gene matches: 4. The CDR3 totals 14 residues. CDR3 amino acids: CASRYGTGDTEAFF. The CDR3 region has the DNA TGTGCCAGCAGGTACGGGACAGGGGACACTGAAGCTTTCTTT.

This chain joins TRBV19 and TRBJ1-1, with D uncertain. The CDR3 is 12 amino acids. Trimming shortened V by 6 bases and J by 1 base, and 6 bases separated the two germline ends. CDR1 is LNHDA, CDR2 SQIVND, per germline (reference sequence). The CDR3 is CASRQSNTEAFF. The CDR3 DNA is TGTGCCAGTAGGCAGTCGAACACTGAAGCTTTCTTT. Full variable domain (remainder filled in from reference TRBV19 and TRBJ1-1): DGGITQSPKYLFRKEGQNVTLSCEQNLNHDAMYWYRQDPGQGLRLIYYSQIVNDFQKGDIAEGYSVSREKKESFPLTVTSAQKNPTAFYLCASRQSNTEAFFGQGTRLTVV.

V and J are TRBV2 and TRBJ2-7; D unclear. The V gene's germline CDR1 is SNHLY and CDR2 FYNNEI. Trimming removed 6 bases from V and 0 bases from J, with 9 bases in between. The CDR3 sequence is 13 residues long. CDR3 coding DNA: TGTGCCAGCAGGATTCGGAGCTCCTACGAGCAGTACTTC. Translation gives CASRIRSSYEQYF.

The chain joins TRBV30 to TRBJ1-5; 7 bases align to TRBD1. The CDR3 totals 13 residues. Germline trimming cut 3 bases from V and 4 bases from J; bases unmatched to any gene: 3. Germline values: CDR1 GTSNPN, CDR2 SVGIG (reference sequence). CDR3 DNA sequence: TGTGCCTGGAGGACAGGGTTAAATCAGCCCCAGCATTTT. As protein: CAWRTGLNQPQHF.

The genes are TRBV7-9 and TRBJ2-1, with D unclear. The CDR3 runs to 12 residues. V was pared by 4 bases and J by 4 bases, with 5 bases between. Germline V lookup: CDR1 SEHNR, CDR2 FQNEAQ (reference sequence). Here the CDR3 reads CASSYWYNEQFF. In DNA, the CDR3 is TGTGCCAGCAGCTACTGGTACAATGAGCAGTTCTTC.

This chain connects TRBV2 to TRBJ1-1; D is uncertain. This CDR3 has 12 residues. Per the germline V gene, CDR1 is SNHLY and CDR2 is FYNNEI. V was clipped by 7 bases and J by 1 base, with 7 bases between them. The CDR3 DNA sequence: TGTGCCAGCATGGTTGAGAACACTGAAGCTTTCTTT. Its protein is CASMVENTEAFF.

The genes are TRBV4-3 and TRBJ2-5; D is possibly TRBD2 (6 bases). The CDR3 runs 13 residues. Germline CDR1 and CDR2: LGHNA and YSLEER. Trimming cost V 0 bases and J 5 bases, with 7 bases left between them. The CDR3 reads CASSQDGGETQYF. CDR3 coding DNA: TGCGCCAGCAGCCAAGATGGGGGGGAGACCCAGTACTTC.

The chain links TRBV21-1 to TRBJ2-2; the table's D call TRBD2 went unverified against the DNA. TRBV21-1 is marked as a pseudogene. CDR3 length: 15 residues. The CDR3 sequence is CASSVTSGTWGELFF. CDR3 in DNA: TGTGCCAGCAGCGTGACTAGCGGCACCTGGGGGGAGCTGTTTTTT.

The chain carries TRBV29-1 and TRBJ2-7; 7 positions agree with TRBD1. This CDR3 is built from 13 residues. Trimming took 7 bases from V and 7 from J; bases not matched to a gene: 13. Germline CDR1 is SQVTM and CDR2 is ANQGSEA. The CDR3 DNA is TGCAGCGGCCTGGGACAGACCACGGGGGAGCAGTACTTC. Translation: CSGLGQTTGEQYF.

The V call is TRBV5-1, the J call TRBJ1-4, with 9 bases matching TRBD1. The CDR3 covers 16 residues. CDR1 is SGHRS and CDR2 is YFSETQ in the germline V gene. Trimming cost V 3 bases and J 2 bases; bases outside gene matches: 5. The CDR3 DNA sequence: TGCGCCAGCAGCTGGGGACAGGGCCAGACTAATGAAAAACTGTTTTTT. Its protein product is CASSWGQGQTNEKLFF.

This chain joins TRBV4-1 and TRBJ1-1; D may be TRBD1 (5 bases). The germline V gene encodes CDR1 MGHRA and CDR2 YSYEKL. The CDR3 extends over 18 amino acids. Trimming removed 0 bases from V and 4 bases from J, with 21 bases in between. The CDR3 DNA follows: TGCGCCAGCAGCCAAGATTCGAGGATTTACGTGGGGGGCACTGAAGCTTTCTTT. This codes for CASSQDSRIYVGGTEAFF.

The chain combines TRBV19 with TRBJ2-7, with a possible D match to TRBD1 (5 bases). Between the trimmed V and J ends, which lost 2 bases and 3 bases, there was a span of 11 bases. The CDR3 runs 14 residues. Germline V gene sequence: CDR1 LNHDA, CDR2 SQIVND (reference sequence). In DNA form, the CDR3 reads TGTGCCAGTAGTATACAGGGAATGATCTACGAGCAGTACTTC. Its translation is CASSIQGMIYEQYF.

V and J are TRBV6-5 and TRBJ2-1, with D maybe TRBD1 (5 bases). The CDR3 is 13 amino acids. V was cut by 8 bases and J by 2 bases, with 10 bases left in between. CDR1 is MNHEY, CDR2 SVGAGI, per germline. CDR3 bases: TGTGCCAGCGGCGCAGGGCCCTACAATGAGCAGTTCTTC. Amino acid sequence: CASGAGPYNEQFF.

This chain links TRBV4-3 with TRBJ2-3; no clear D gene. The CDR3 is 13 amino acids. V lost 0 bases, J lost 4 bases, and 5 bases lay in between. The germline gives CDR1 LGHNA, CDR2 YSLEER. The DNA for the CDR3 is TGCGCCAGCAGCCAAGATCAGGCAGATACGCAGTATTTT. Protein sequence: CASSQDQADTQYF.

J is TRBJ1-2 and V is TRBV19; D is perhaps TRBD1 (5 bases). Trimming removed 4 bases from V and 8 bases from J, with 20 bases in between. The length of the CDR3 is 15 residues. Germline CDR1 is LNHDA and CDR2 is SQIVND (reference sequence). CDR3 nucleotides: TGTGCCAGTAGTAGTATGGGCGGACACCTCGAAGGCTACACCTTC. Amino acids: CASSSMGGHLEGYTF. Variable domain in full (rest from reference TRBV19 and TRBJ1-2): DGGITQSPKYLFRKEGQNVTLSCEQNLNHDAMYWYRQDPGQGLRLIYYSQIVNDFQKGDIAEGYSVSREKKESFPLTVTSAQKNPTAFYLCASSSMGGHLEGYTFGSGTRLTVV.

The chain is built from TRBV15 and TRBJ2-5, with TRBD1 identical over 9 bases. This CDR3 spans 15 amino acids. With V trimmed by 1 base and J by 3 bases, 3 bases remained unmatched. Germline values: CDR1 LNHNV, CDR2 YYDKDF (reference sequence). CDR3 DNA: TGTGCCACCAGCAGAGTGGACAGGGGTAAAGAGACCCAGTACTTC. Its translation: CATSRVDRGKETQYF.